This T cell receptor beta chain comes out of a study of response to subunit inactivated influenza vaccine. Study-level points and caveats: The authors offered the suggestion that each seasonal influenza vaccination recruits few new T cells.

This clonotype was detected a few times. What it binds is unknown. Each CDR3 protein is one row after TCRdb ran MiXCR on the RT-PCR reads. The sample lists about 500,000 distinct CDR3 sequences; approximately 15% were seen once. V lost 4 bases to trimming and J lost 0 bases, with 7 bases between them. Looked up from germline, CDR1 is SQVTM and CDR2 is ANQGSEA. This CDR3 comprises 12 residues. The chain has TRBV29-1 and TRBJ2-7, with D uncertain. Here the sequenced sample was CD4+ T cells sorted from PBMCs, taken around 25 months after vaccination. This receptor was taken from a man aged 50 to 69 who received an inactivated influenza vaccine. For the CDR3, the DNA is TGCAGCGTTGTCGTCAGCTCCTACGAGCAGTACTTC. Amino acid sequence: CSVVVSSYEQYF.